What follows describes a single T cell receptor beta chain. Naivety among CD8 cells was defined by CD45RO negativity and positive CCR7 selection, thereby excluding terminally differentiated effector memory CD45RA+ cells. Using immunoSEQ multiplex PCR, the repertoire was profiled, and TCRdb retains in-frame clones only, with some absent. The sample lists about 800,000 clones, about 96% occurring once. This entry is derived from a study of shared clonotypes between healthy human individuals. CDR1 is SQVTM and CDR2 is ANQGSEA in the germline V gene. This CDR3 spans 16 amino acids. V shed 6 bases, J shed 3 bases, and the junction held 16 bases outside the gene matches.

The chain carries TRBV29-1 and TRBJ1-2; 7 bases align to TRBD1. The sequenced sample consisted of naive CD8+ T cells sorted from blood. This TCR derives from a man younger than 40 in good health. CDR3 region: CSVSQPKTGYDYGYTF. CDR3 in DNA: TGCAGCGTCTCCCAACCCAAGACAGGGTATGACTATGGCTACACCTTC.